This T cell receptor (beta chain) is drawn from a study of blood T cell repertoires in COVID-19. Study summary: T cells, B-cell-depleted T cells, or PBMCs supplied cDNA or gDNA.

The CDR3 length is 14 residues. Germline assignment: CDR1 KGHDR and CDR2 SFDVKD. The ends lost 4 bases at V and 8 bases at J; junction bases unmatched: 4. As handled by the study authors: Quantification of nucleated cells was approximated via reference gene primer amplification. Measured with immunoSEQ multiplex PCR; TCRdb has only the in-frame clones, and not every one. V and J calls and clone size are as listed in that table; D and trimming were resolved from the DNA. The repertoire holds around 190,000 clones, with around 83% as singletons. The chain employs TRBV24-1 and TRBJ2-1, with 10 bases lining up with TRBD2. The specimen sequenced was peripheral blood. This receptor was identified in a woman of 80 years or more with acute or convalescent COVID-19. The CDR3 sequence: CATSDSGRADEQFF. The CDR3 nucleotides are TGTGCCACCAGTGACAGCGGGAGGGCCGATGAGCAGTTCTTC.